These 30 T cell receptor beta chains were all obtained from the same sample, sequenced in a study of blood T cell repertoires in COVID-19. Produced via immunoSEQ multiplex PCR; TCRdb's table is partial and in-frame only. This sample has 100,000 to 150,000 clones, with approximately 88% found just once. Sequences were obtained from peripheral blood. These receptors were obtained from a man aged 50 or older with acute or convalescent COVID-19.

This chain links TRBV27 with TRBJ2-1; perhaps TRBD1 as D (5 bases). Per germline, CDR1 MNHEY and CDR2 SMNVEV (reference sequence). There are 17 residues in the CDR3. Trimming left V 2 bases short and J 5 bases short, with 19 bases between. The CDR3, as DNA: TGTGCCAGCAGTTTAACCGCGTGGGGCAGTCAACACAATGAGCAGTTCTTC. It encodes CASSLTAWGSQHNEQFF.

CDR3 amino acids: CASSAVTGGINTEAFF. For the CDR3, the DNA is TGCGCCAGCAGCGCGGTGACAGGGGGGATAAACACTGAAGCTTTCTTT. The chain uses TRBV5-1 and TRBJ1-1; TRBD1 agrees at 9 bases. The CDR3 has 16 residues. J gave up 2 bases and V 4 bases, and 9 bases lay outside the gene matches. Germline-derived CDR1 and CDR2 are SGHRS and YFSETQ. Looking up the rest from reference TRBV5-1 and TRBJ1-1 gives the full variable domain: KAGVTQTPRYLIKTRGQQVTLSCSPISGHRSVSWYQQTPGQGLQFLFEYFSETQRNKGNFPGRFSGRQFSNSRSEMNVSTLELGDSALYLCASSAVTGGINTEAFFGQGTRLTVV.

CDR3 DNA sequence: TGCAGCGCTGGAGACAGGGACACTGAAGCTTTCTTT. Translating it yields CSAGDRDTEAFF. The V gene is TRBV29-1, the J gene TRBJ1-1, with 7 bases identical to TRBD1. V was clipped by 7 bases and J by 3 bases; unmatched bases: 5. The CDR3 has 12 amino acids. Per germline, CDR1 SQVTM and CDR2 ANQGSEA.

CDR3 amino acids: CASSQGLQETQYF. The CDR3 nucleotides are TGTGCCAGCAGCCAAGGCCTCCAAGAGACCCAGTACTTC. The V call is TRBV16, the J call TRBJ2-5; the D is unclear. CDR1 is KGHSY and CDR2 is FQNENV in the germline V gene. The CDR3 has 13 amino acids. V shed 2 bases and J shed 1 base, with 5 bases lying between them.

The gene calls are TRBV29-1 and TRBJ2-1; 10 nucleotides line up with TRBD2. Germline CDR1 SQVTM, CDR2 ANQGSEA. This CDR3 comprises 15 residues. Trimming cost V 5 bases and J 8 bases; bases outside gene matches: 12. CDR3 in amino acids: CSVRGPLAGVDEQFF. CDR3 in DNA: TGCAGCGTTAGGGGCCCCCTAGCGGGGGTAGATGAGCAGTTCTTC.

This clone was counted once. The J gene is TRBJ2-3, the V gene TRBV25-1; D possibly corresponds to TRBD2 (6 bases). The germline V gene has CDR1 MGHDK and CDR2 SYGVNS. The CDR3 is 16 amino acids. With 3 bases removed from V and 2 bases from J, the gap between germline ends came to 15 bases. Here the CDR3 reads CASSDGGLAFTDTQYF. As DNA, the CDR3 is TGTGCCAGCAGTGATGGGGGGTTGGCCTTCACAGATACGCAGTATTTT.

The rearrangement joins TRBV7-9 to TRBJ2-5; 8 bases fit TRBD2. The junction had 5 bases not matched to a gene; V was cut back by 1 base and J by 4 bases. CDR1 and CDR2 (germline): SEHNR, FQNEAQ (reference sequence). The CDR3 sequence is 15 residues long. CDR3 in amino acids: CASSLGTSWGETQYF. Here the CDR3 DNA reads TGTGCCAGCAGCTTAGGGACTAGCTGGGGAGAGACCCAGTACTTC.

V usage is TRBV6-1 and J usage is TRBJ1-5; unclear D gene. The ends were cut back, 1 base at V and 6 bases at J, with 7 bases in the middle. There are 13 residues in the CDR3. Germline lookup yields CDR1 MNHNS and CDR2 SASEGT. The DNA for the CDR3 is TGTGCCAGCAGTGAAGATCCGGTTCAGCCCCAGCATTTT. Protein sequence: CASSEDPVQPQHF.

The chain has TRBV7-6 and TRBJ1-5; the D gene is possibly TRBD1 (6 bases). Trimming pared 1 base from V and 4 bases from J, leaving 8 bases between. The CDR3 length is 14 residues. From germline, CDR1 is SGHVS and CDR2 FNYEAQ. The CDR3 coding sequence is TGTGCCAGCAGCTTAGGGACAGCTAATCAGCCCCAGCATTTT. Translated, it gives CASSLGTANQPQHF.

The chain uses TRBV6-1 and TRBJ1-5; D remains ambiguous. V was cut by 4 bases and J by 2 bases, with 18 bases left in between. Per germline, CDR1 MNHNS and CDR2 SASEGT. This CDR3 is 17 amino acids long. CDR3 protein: CASSAINLRVGNQPQHF. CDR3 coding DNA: TGTGCCAGCAGTGCAATTAATCTTCGGGTGGGCAATCAGCCCCAGCATTTT.

The CDR3 reads CASSPVLAGEGEQFF. DNA of the CDR3: TGTGCCAGCAGCCCGGTACTAGCGGGAGAAGGTGAGCAGTTCTTC. The gene calls are TRBV11-3 and TRBJ2-1; 11 bases align to TRBD2. The V gene's germline CDR1 is SGHNT and CDR2 YENEEA. The CDR3 sequence is 15 residues long. Trimming at V came to 5 bases and at J to 9 bases, leaving 9 bases not matched to a gene.

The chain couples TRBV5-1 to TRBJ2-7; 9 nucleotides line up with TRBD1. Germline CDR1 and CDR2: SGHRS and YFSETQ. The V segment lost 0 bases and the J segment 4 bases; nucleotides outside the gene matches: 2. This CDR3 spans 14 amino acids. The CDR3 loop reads CASSLGQGGYEQYF. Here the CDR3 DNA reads TGCGCCAGCAGCTTGGGACAGGGGGGTTACGAGCAGTACTTC.

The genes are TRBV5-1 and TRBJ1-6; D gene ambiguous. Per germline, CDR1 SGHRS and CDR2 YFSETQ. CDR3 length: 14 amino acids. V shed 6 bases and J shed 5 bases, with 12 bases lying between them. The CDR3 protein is CASKFSENNSPLHF. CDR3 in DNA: TGCGCCAGCAAATTTAGTGAGAATAATTCACCCCTCCACTTT.

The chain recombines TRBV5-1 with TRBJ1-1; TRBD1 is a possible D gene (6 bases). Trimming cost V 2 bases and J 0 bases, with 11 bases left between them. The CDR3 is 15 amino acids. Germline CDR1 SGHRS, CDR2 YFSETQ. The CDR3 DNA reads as TGCGCCAGCAGCTTAGAGACAGGACTGAACACTGAAGCTTTCTTT. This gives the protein CASSLETGLNTEAFF.

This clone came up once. The CDR3 is CASITGVPSYNEQFF. The DNA for the CDR3 is TGCGCCAGCATAACAGGGGTTCCTTCCTACAATGAGCAGTTCTTC. The rearrangement links TRBV10-2 to TRBJ2-1; the match to TRBD1 covers 7 bases. The CDR3 has 15 amino acids. V shed 7 bases, J shed 1 base, and the junction held 7 bases outside the gene matches. Germline V lookup: CDR1 WSHSY, CDR2 SAAADI.

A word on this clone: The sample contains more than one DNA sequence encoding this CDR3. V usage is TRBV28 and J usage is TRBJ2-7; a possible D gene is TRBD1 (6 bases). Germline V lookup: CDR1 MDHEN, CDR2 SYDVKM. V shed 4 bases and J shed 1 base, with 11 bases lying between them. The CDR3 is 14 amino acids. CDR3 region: CASSSPGQSYEQYF. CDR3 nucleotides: TGTGCCAGCAGTTCTCCTGGACAGTCCTACGAGCAGTACTTC.

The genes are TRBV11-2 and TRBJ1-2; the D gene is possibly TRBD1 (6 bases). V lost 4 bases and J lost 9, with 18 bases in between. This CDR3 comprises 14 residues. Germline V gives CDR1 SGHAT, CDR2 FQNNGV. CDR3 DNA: TGTGCCAGCAGCTCCACAGGGATTTTAAGTAGCTACACCTTC. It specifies CASSSTGILSSYTF.

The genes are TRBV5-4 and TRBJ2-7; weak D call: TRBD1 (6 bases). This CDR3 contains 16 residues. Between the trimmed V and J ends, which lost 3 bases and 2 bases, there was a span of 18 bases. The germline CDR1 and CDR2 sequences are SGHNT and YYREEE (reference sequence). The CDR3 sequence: CASSSARQGLTYEQYF. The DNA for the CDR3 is TGTGCCAGCAGCTCCGCGAGGCAGGGGTTAACCTACGAGCAGTACTTC. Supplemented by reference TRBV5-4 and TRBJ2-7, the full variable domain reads ETGVTQSPTHLIKTRGQQVTLRCSSQSGHNTVSWYQQALGQGPQFIFQYYREEENGRGNFPPRFSGLQFPNYSSELNVNALELDDSALYLCASSSARQGLTYEQYFGPGTRLTVT.

CDR3 bases: TGTGCCAGCAGCCAAGACCGGGACACAAAGCAGTTCTTC. Amino acid sequence: CASSQDRDTKQFF. The chain is built from TRBV3-1 (or the pseudogene TRBV3-2) and TRBJ2-1, with D maybe TRBD1 (6 bases). Per germline, CDR1 LGHDT and CDR2 YNNKEL (reference sequence). Trimming left V 0 bases short and J 11 bases short, with 11 bases between. CDR3 length equals 13 residues.

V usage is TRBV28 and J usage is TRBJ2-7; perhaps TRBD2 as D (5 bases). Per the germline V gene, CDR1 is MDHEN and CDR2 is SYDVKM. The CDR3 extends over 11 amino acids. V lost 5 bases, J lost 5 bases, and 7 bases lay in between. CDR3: CASSTGDEQYF. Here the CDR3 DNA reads TGTGCCAGCAGTACCGGGGACGAGCAGTACTTC.

CDR3 loop: CSVEGGGNYGYTF. The DNA of the CDR3 is TGCAGCGTTGAAGGGGGGGGTAACTATGGCTACACCTTC. The chain carries TRBV29-1 and TRBJ1-2, with D possibly being TRBD1 (5 bases). This CDR3 region has 13 residues. V was shortened by 1 base and J by 1 base, with 7 bases between the two germline ends. Germline-derived CDR1 and CDR2 are SQVTM and ANQGSEA.

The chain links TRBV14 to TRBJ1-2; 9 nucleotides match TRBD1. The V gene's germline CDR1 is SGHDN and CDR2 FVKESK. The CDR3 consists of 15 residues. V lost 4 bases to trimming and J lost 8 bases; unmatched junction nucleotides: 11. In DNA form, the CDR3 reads TGTGCCAGCAGCCTGAGTCCCGGGACAGGGAACGGCTACACCTTC. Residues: CASSLSPGTGNGYTF. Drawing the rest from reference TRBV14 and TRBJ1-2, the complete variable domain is EAGVTQFPSHSVIEKGQTVTLRCDPISGHDNLYWYRRVMGKEIKFLLHFVKESKQDESGMPNNRFLAERTGGTYSTLKVQPAELEDSGVYFCASSLSPGTGNGYTFGSGTRLTVV.

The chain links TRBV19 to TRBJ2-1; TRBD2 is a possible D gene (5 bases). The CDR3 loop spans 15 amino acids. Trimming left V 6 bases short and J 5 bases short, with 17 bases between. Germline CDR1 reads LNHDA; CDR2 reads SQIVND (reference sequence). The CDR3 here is CASSKGVILDNEQFF. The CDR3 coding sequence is TGTGCCAGTAGCAAGGGAGTAATATTAGACAATGAGCAGTTCTTC.

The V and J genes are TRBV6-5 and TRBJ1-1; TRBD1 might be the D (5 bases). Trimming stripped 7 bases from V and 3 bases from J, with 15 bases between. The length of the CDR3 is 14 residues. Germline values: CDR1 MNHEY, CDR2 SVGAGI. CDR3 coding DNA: TGTGCCAGCAAGCTAAGCAGGGTATACACTGAAGCTTTCTTT. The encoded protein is CASKLSRVYTEAFF.

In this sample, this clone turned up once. In DNA form, the CDR3 reads TGTGCCAGCAGCCAAGCAGGGTTCTATGGCTACACCTTC. It yields the protein CASSQAGFYGYTF. The rearrangement joins TRBV14 to TRBJ1-2; possibly TRBD1 for D (5 bases). V was shortened by 1 base and J by 4 bases, with 7 bases between the two germline ends. Germline CDR1 is SGHDN and CDR2 is FVKESK. The CDR3 extends over 13 amino acids.

The CDR3 is CSVDHSQETQYF. The CDR3 nucleotides are TGCAGCGTTGATCACAGCCAAGAGACCCAGTACTTC. The gene calls are TRBV29-1 and TRBJ2-5; D unresolved. V was trimmed by 3 bases and J by 1 base, leaving 6 bases between them. The germline CDR1 and CDR2 sequences are SQVTM and ANQGSEA. The CDR3 has 12 amino acids. Together with reference TRBV29-1 and TRBJ2-5, the CDR3 gives the full variable domain: SAVISQKPSRDICQRGTSLTIQCQVDSQVTMMFWYRQQPGQSLTLIATANQGSEATYESGFVIDKFPISRPNLTFSTLTVSNMSPEDSSIYLCSVDHSQETQYFGPGTRLLVL.

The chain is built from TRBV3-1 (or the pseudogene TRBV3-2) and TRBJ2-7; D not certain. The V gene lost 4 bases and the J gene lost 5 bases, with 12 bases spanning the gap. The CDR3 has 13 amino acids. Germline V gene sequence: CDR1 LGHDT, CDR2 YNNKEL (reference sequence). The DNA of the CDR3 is TGTGCCAGCAGCCGCGTCACTCGGGACGAGCAGTACTTC. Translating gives CASSRVTRDEQYF.

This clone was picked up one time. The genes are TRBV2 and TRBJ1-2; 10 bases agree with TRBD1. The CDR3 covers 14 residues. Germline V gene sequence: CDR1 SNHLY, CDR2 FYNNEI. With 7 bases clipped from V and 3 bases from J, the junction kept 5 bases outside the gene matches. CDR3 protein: CASKLGTGDYGYTF. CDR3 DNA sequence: TGTGCCAGCAAACTAGGGACAGGGGACTATGGCTACACCTTC. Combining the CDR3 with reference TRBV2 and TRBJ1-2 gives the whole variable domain EPEVTQTPSHQVTQMGQEVILRCVPISNHLYFYWYRQILGQKVEFLVSFYNNEISEKSEIFDDQFSVERPDGSNFTLKIRSTKLEDSAMYFCASKLGTGDYGYTFGSGTRLTVV.

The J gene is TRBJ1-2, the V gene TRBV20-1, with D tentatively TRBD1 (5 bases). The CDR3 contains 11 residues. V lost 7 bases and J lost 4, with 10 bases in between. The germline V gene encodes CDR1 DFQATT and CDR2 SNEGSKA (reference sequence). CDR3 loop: CSVKGVYGYTF. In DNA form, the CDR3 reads TGCAGTGTTAAAGGGGTCTATGGCTACACCTTC.

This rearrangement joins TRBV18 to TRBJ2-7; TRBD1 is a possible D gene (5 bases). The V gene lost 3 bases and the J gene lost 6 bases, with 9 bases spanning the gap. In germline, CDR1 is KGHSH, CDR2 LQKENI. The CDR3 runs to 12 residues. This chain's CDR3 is CASSPLGAEQYF. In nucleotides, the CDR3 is TGTGCCAGCTCACCCCTAGGGGCCGAGCAGTACTTC.